These T cell receptor beta chains were read from a single sample in a study of blood T cell repertoires in COVID-19. Profiled with immunoSEQ multiplex PCR; TCRdb holds only in-frame clones, not every one. The repertoire has more than 70,000 clones, 80% of them found once; the top ten carry over 9%. The source material was peripheral blood. These receptors all come from a woman in her sixties or seventies with acute or convalescent COVID-19. Each CDR3 is given with its conserved first and last residue. The D gene is left open where the match is weak. The listing skips clone size in some rows; elsewhere it reads once, few, many or a size class.

d_gene	j_gene	v_gene	abundance	CDR3aa	CDR3nt
.	TRBJ1-1	TRBV30	.	CAWCRRENTEAFF	TGTGCCTGGTGCCGGCGGGAGAACACTGAAGCTTTCTTT
TRBD1	TRBJ2-2	TRBV19	once	CASRRGQGDAGELFF	TGTGCCAGTAGGCGGGGACAGGGCGATGCCGGGGAGCTGTTTTTT
TRBD2	TRBJ2-1	TRBV14	.	CASSQTSGGGNEQFF	TGTGCCAGCAGCCAAACTAGCGGGGGGGGGAATGAGCAGTTCTTC
TRBD2	TRBJ2-3	TRBV7-9	.	CASSLWTSGLNF	TGTGCCAGCAGCCTTTGGACTAGCGGGTTGAATTTT
TRBD1	TRBJ1-2	TRBV13	few	CAGTPTGTGLSYGYTF	TGTGCCGGAACCCCGACAGGGACGGGCCTTAGCTATGGCTACACCTTC
.	TRBJ2-7	TRBV14	.	CASSHNRVGEQYF	TGTGCCAGCAGCCATAACAGGGTCGGCGAGCAGTACTTC
.	TRBJ1-5	TRBV2	.	CASRRTAYSNQPQHF	TGTGCCAGCAGGAGGACAGCCTATAGCAATCAGCCCCAGCATTTT
TRBD1	TRBJ2-2	TRBV5-1	.	CASSIQGPGELFF	TGCGCCAGCAGCATACAGGGGCCCGGGGAGCTGTTTTTT
TRBD1	TRBJ2-4	TRBV28	few	CASSFAGTGKNIQYF	TGTGCCAGCAGTTTCGCAGGGACAGGCAAAAACATTCAGTACTTC
TRBD1	TRBJ2-3	TRBV30	once	CAFDRGKDTQYF	TGTGCCTTTGACAGGGGTAAGGATACGCAGTATTTT
.	TRBJ2-1	TRBV12-3/TRBV12-4	.	CASSPFHEQFF	TGTGCCAGCAGTCCTTTTCATGAGCAGTTCTTC
TRBD2	TRBJ2-1	TRBV5-1	once	CASRSSGGSIYNEQFF	TGCGCCAGCAGGTCTAGCGGGGGATCGATCTACAATGAGCAGTTCTTC
.	TRBJ2-2	TRBV28	once	CASSLSVPGELFF	TGTGCCAGCAGTTTATCGGTCCCCGGGGAGCTGTTTTTT
TRBD1	TRBJ1-1	TRBV5-1	.	CASSLAGGAMRNTEAFF	TGCGCCAGCAGCTTGGCAGGGGGCGCAATGAGGAACACTGAAGCTTTCTTT
TRBD1	TRBJ2-2	TRBV10-2	once	CASSPRGGARNTGELFF	TGCGCCAGCAGCCCGCGAGGGGGCGCTAGAAACACCGGGGAGCTGTTTTTT
.	TRBJ1-1	TRBV7-2	.	CASSLATGLIEAFF	TGTGCCAGCAGCTTAGCTACGGGACTGATCGAAGCTTTCTTT
.	TRBJ1-1	TRBV6-4	.	CASSQNRVNTEAFF	TGTGCCAGCAGTCAAAACAGGGTGAACACTGAAGCTTTCTTT
.	TRBJ2-3	TRBV19	.	CASSGPRGGDTQYF	TGTGCCAGTAGTGGTCCACGAGGGGGAGATACGCAGTATTTT
.	TRBJ2-7	TRBV12-3/TRBV12-4	.	CASSWSSYEQYF	TGTGCCAGCAGTTGGAGCTCCTACGAGCAGTACTTC
TRBD1	TRBJ1-2	TRBV5-4	.	CASRPGQGGNYGYTF	TGTGCCAGCAGACCCGGACAGGGGGGAAACTATGGCTACACCTTC
TRBD1	TRBJ2-2	TRBV5-1	.	CASSLEGQRLTGELFF	TGCGCCAGCAGCTTGGAGGGACAGAGACTCACCGGGGAGCTGTTTTTT
.	TRBJ1-5	TRBV10-1	.	CASRARDKDQPQHF	TGCGCCAGCAGGGCCCGGGACAAAGATCAGCCCCAGCATTTT
TRBD1	TRBJ2-5	TRBV24-1	.	CATSDIGTGVQETQYF	TGTGCCACCAGTGATATCGGGACAGGGGTCCAAGAGACCCAGTACTTC
.	TRBJ1-3	TRBV3-1/TRBV3-2	.	CASSPSGISGNTIYF	TGTGCCAGCAGCCCTTCGGGGATCTCTGGAAACACCATATATTTT
.	TRBJ1-1	TRBV10-3	.	CAISPGQIEAFF	TGTGCCATCAGCCCCGGACAGATTGAAGCTTTCTTT
TRBD1	TRBJ1-4	TRBV19	once	CASSGRTGGNEKLFF	TGTGCCAGTAGTGGGAGGACAGGGGGAAATGAAAAACTGTTTTTT
TRBD1	TRBJ2-1	TRBV6-5	.	CATKQGVSYNEQFF	TGTGCCACCAAACAGGGGGTCTCCTACAATGAGCAGTTCTTC
.	TRBJ1-3	TRBV30	.	CAWSGGLGNTIYF	TGTGCCTGGAGTGGGGGACTAGGGAACACCATATATTTT
TRBD2	TRBJ2-7	TRBV6-5	once	CASSLGLAGEQYF	TGTGCCAGCAGCCTCGGACTAGCGGGAGAGCAGTACTTC
.	TRBJ1-2	TRBV15	few	CATSRDRTVTNYGYTF	TGTGCCACCAGCAGAGATCGGACAGTAACTAACTATGGCTACACCTTC
TRBD2	TRBJ2-5	TRBV7-6	few	CASSLGAGGPQETQYF	TGTGCCAGCAGCTTAGGCGCGGGGGGGCCCCAAGAGACCCAGTACTTC
.	TRBJ2-2	TRBV12-3/TRBV12-4	.	CASTDGVGELFF	TGTGCCAGCACTGACGGGGTGGGGGAGCTGTTTTTT
.	TRBJ2-5	TRBV9	.	CASSVGSGETQYF	TGTGCCAGCAGCGTAGGTAGCGGAGAGACCCAGTACTTC
TRBD2	TRBJ2-3	TRBV29-1	.	CSAPRAGGTDTQYF	TGCAGCGCTCCAAGAGCGGGGGGAACAGATACGCAGTATTTT
.	TRBJ1-5	TRBV29-1	many	CSVQGQIDGPQHF	TGCAGCGTCCAAGGACAGATTGATGGGCCCCAGCATTTT
.	TRBJ2-2	TRBV4-1	.	CASGVRAGELFF	TGCGCCAGCGGGGTGAGGGCCGGGGAGCTGTTTTTT
.	TRBJ1-2	TRBV4-1	.	CASSQDQDSYGYTF	TGCGCCAGCAGCCAAGATCAGGACAGCTATGGCTACACCTTC
TRBD2	TRBJ2-1	TRBV5-1	once	CASSPGLAGPRNIEQFF	TGCGCCAGCAGCCCGGGACTAGCGGGACCCCGTAACATTGAGCAGTTCTTC
TRBD1	TRBJ2-3	TRBV19	.	CASSLPGTGGTDTQYF	TGTGCCAGTAGTTTACCCGGGACAGGGGGCACAGATACGCAGTATTTT
TRBD1	TRBJ1-1	TRBV5-4	.	CASSTRGKNTEAFF	TGTGCCAGCAGCACCAGGGGGAAGAACACTGAAGCTTTCTTT
.	TRBJ2-2	TRBV2	.	CASSGPLRTGELFF	TGTGCCAGCTCGGGTCCGCTGAGGACCGGGGAGCTGTTTTTT
TRBD2	TRBJ2-3	TRBV9	.	CASSVEQGGWADTQYF	TGTGCCAGCAGCGTGGAGCAGGGAGGGTGGGCAGATACGCAGTATTTT
TRBD1	TRBJ1-1	TRBV5-1	.	CASSLGDSLPPEAFF	TGCGCCAGCAGCTTGGGGGACAGCCTCCCCCCTGAAGCTTTCTTT
TRBD1	TRBJ1-5	TRBV19	.	CASSTPGTAQPQHF	TGTGCCAGTAGTACGCCCGGGACAGCTCAGCCCCAGCATTTT
.	TRBJ1-2	TRBV20-1	.	CSASDRGQIYGYTF	TGCAGTGCTAGTGACCGCGGACAGATCTATGGCTACACCTTC
TRBD1	TRBJ1-2	TRBV5-1	.	CASTNRDSPNYGYTF	TGCGCCAGCACCAACCGGGACAGCCCCAACTATGGCTACACCTTC
.	TRBJ1-3	TRBV7-6	.	CASSFMDSNSGNTIYF	TGTGCCAGCAGCTTCATGGACTCAAACTCTGGAAACACCATATATTTT
TRBD1	TRBJ1-2	TRBV5-4	few	CASSPTGGGYGYTF	TGTGCCAGCAGCCCGACAGGGGGCGGCTATGGCTACACCTTC
.	TRBJ2-3	TRBV3-1/TRBV3-2	.	CASSQGGGGTDTQYF	TGTGCCAGCAGCCAAGGAGGGGGGGGCACAGATACGCAGTATTTT
TRBD2	TRBJ2-1	TRBV5-1	.	CASSPGLATGEQFF	TGCGCCAGCAGCCCGGGACTAGCGACGGGCGAGCAGTTCTTC
.	TRBJ1-1	TRBV30	.	CAWRGGQSNTEAFF	TGTGCCTGGAGGGGCGGACAGTCGAACACTGAAGCTTTCTTT
TRBD1	TRBJ2-7	TRBV19	.	CASSIGQDSYEQYF	TGTGCCAGTAGTATCGGACAGGATTCCTACGAGCAGTACTTC